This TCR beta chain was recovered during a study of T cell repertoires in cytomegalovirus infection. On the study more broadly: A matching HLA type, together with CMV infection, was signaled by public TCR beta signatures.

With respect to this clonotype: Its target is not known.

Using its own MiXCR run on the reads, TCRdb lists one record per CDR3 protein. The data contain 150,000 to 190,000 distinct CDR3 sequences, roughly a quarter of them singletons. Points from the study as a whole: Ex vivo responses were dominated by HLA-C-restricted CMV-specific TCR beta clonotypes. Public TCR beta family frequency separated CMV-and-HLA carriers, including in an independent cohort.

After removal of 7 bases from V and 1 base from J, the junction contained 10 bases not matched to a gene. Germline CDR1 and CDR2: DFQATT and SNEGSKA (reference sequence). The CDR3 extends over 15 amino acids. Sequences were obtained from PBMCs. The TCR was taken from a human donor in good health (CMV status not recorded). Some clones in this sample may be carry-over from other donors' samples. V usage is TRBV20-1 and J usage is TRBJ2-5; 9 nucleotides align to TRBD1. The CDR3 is CSGSKGQGVQETQYF. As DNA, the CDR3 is TGCAGTGGGTCCAAGGGACAGGGTGTCCAAGAGACCCAGTACTTC.